The entry below gives a single TCR beta chain sequence along with its context. The antigen is unknown. With constant-segment primers, 5'RACE yielded cDNA libraries of TCR alpha and TCR beta that carried sample barcodes and UMIs. TCRdb fed the 5' RACE reads into MiXCR, producing one record per CDR3 protein. The data hold under 400,000 distinct CDR3 sequences, with roughly 20% observed a single time. This entry is derived from a study of T-cell memory formation after mild COVID-19. At the level of the study: Largely donor-specific TCR clusters were found. Broader study findings: SARS-CoV-2 specificity of second-wave clones peaking day 37 was unconfirmed. In pre-infection memory, a portion of responding clones appeared, which suggested that cross-reactive memory joined.

Per the germline V gene, CDR1 is MNHNY and CDR2 is SVGAGI (reference sequence). CDR3 length: 17 amino acids. J was trimmed by 0 bases and V by 2 bases; bases with no gene match: 7. Material: PBMCs or a T cell subset sorted from them (not recorded which). This receptor was taken from an adult woman who had mild COVID-19 (a few samples of this study predate the infection). Cell type and time point are not known. The V gene is TRBV6-6, the J gene TRBJ1-3; 7 bases agree with TRBD1. The CDR3 region is CASSYQPTGISGNTIYF. In nucleotides, the CDR3 is TGTGCCAGCAGTTACCAACCGACAGGGATCTCTGGAAACACCATATATTTT.